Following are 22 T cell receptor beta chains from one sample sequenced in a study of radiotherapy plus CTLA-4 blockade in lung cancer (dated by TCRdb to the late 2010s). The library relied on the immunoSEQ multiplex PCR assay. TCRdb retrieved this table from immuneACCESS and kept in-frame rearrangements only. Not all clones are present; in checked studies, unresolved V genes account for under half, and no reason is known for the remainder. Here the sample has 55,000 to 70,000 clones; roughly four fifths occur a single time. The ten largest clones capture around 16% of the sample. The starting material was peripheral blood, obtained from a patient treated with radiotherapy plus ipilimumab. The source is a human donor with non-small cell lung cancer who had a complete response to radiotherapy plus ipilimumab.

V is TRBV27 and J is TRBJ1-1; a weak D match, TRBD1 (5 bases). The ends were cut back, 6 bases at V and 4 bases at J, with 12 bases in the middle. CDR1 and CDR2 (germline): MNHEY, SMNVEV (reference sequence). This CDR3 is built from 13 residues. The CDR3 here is CASRSYGGTEAFF. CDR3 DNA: TGTGCCAGCAGGTCTTACGGGGGCACTGAAGCTTTCTTT.

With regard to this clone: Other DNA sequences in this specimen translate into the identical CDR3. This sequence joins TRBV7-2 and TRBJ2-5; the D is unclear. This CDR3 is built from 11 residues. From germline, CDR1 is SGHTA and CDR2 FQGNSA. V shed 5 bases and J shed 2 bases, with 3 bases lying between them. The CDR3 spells CASSPQETQYF. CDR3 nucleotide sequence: TGTGCCAGCAGCCCTCAAGAGACCCAGTACTTC.

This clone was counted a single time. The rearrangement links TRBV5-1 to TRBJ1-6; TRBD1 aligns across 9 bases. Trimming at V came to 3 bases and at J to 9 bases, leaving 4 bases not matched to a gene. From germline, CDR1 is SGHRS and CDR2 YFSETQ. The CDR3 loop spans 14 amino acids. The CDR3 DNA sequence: TGCGCCAGCAGCTGGGGGGGACAGGGTTCACCCCTCCACTTT. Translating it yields CASSWGGQGSPLHF.

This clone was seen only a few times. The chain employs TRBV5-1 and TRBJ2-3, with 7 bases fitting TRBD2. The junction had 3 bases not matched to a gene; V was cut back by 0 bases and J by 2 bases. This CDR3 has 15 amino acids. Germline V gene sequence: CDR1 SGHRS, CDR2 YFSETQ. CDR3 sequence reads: CASSLDGRNTDTQYF. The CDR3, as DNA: TGCGCCAGCAGCTTGGACGGGAGGAACACAGATACGCAGTATTTT.

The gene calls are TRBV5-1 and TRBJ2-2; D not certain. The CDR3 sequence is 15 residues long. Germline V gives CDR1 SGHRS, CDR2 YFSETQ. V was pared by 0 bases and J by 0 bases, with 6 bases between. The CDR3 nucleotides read TGCGCCAGCAGCTTGGACAACGCGAACACCGGGGAGCTGTTTTTT. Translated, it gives CASSLDNANTGELFF.

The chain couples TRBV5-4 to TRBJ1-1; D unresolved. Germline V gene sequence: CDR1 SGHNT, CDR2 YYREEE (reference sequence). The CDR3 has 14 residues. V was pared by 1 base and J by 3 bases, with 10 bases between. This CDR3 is CASSLQGQDTEAFF. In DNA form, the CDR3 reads TGTGCCAGCAGCTTGCAAGGTCAGGACACTGAAGCTTTCTTT.

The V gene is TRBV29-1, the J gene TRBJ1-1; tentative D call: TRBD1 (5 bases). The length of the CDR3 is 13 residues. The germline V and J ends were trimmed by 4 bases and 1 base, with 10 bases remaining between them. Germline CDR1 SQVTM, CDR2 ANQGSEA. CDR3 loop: CSVGRGGNTEAFF. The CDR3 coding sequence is TGCAGCGTTGGTCGGGGGGGGAACACTGAAGCTTTCTTT.

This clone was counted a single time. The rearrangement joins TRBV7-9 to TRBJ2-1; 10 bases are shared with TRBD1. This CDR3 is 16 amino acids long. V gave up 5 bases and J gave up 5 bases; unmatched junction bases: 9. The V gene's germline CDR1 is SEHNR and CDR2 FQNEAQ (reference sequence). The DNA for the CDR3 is TGTGCCAGCAGCCAGAGGCCGGGACAGGGGAACAATGAGCAGTTCTTC. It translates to CASSQRPGQGNNEQFF. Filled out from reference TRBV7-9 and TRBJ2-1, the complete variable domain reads DTGVSQNPRHKITKRGQNVTFRCDPISEHNRLYWYRQTLGQGPEFLTYFQNEAQLEKSRLLSDRFSAERPKGSFSTLEIQRTEQGDSAMYLCASSQRPGQGNNEQFFGPGTRLTVL.

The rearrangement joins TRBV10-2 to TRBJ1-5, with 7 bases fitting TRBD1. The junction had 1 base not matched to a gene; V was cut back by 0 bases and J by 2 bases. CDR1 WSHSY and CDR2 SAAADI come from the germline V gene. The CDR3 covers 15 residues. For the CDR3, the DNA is TGCGCCAGCAGTGAGTCGCAGGGGGGCAATCAGCCCCAGCATTTT. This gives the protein CASSESQGGNQPQHF.

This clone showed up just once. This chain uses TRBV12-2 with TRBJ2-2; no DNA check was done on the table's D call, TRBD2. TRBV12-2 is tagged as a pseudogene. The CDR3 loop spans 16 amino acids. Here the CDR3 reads CASRLVPLAGTGELFF. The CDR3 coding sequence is TGTGCAAGTCGCTTAGTTCCACTAGCGGGCACCGGGGAGCTGTTTTTT.

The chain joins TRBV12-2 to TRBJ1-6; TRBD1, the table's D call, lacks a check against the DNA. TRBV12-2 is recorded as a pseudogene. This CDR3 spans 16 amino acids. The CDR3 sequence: CASRSTRDREDSPLHF. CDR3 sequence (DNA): TGTGCAAGTCGCTCGACCCGGGACAGGGAAGATTCACCCCTCCACTTT.

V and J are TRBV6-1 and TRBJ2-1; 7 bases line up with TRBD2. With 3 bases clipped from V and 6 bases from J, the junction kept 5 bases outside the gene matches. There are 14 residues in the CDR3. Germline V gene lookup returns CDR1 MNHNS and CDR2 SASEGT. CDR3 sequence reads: CASSDPGTTNEQFF. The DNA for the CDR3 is TGTGCCAGCAGTGATCCCGGGACTACCAATGAGCAGTTCTTC.

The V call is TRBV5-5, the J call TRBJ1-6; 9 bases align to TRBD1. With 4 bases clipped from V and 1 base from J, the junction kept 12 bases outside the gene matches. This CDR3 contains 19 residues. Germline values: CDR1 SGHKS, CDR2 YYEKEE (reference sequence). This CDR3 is CASSVGQGRAGSYNSPLHF. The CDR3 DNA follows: TGTGCCAGCAGCGTTGGACAGGGGCGAGCTGGGTCCTATAATTCACCCCTCCACTTT.

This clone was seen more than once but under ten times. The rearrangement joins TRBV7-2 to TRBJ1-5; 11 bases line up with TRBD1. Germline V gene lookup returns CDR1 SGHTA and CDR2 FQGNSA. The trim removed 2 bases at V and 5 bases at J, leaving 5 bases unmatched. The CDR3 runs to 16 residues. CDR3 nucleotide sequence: TGTGCCAGCAGCTTATATCCGGGACAGGGGGATCAGCCCCAGCATTTT. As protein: CASSLYPGQGDQPQHF.

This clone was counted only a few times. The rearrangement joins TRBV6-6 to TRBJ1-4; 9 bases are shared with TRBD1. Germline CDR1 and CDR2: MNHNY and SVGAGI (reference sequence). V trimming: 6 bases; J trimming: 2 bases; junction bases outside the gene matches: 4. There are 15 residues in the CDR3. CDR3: CASRRGTGTNEKLFF. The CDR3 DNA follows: TGTGCCAGCAGGCGCGGGACAGGGACTAATGAAAAACTGTTTTTT.

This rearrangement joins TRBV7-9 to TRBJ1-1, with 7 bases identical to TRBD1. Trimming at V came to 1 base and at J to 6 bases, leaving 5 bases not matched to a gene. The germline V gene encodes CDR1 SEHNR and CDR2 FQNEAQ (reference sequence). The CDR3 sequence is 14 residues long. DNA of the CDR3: TGTGCCAGCAGCTTAGGACAGGGCCGCCCTGAAGCTTTCTTT. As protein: CASSLGQGRPEAFF.

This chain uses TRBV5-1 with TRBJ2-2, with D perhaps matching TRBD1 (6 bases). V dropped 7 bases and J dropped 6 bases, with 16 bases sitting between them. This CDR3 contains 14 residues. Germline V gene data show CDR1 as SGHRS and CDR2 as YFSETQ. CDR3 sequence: CASAPGQIPGELFF. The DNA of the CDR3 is TGCGCCAGCGCCCCGGGACAAATTCCCGGGGAGCTGTTTTTT. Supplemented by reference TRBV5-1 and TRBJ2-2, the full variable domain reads KAGVTQTPRYLIKTRGQQVTLSCSPISGHRSVSWYQQTPGQGLQFLFEYFSETQRNKGNFPGRFSGRQFSNSRSEMNVSTLELGDSALYLCASAPGQIPGELFFGEGSRLTVL.

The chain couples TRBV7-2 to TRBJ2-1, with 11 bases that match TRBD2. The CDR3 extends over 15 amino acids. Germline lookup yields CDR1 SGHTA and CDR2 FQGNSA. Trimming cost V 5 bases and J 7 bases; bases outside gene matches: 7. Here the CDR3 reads CASSRSSGRRNEQFF. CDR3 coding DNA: TGTGCCAGCAGCAGGTCTAGCGGGAGGAGAAATGAGCAGTTCTTC.

CDR3 DNA: TGTGCCAGCAGTTTACCGGGGACACAAAAACTGTTTTTT. Translation: CASSLPGTQKLFF. The chain employs TRBV28 and TRBJ1-4, with a tentative D call TRBD1 (6 bases). The germline V and J ends were trimmed by 2 bases and 9 bases, with 10 bases remaining between them. The CDR3 runs 13 residues. Germline assignment: CDR1 MDHEN and CDR2 SYDVKM.

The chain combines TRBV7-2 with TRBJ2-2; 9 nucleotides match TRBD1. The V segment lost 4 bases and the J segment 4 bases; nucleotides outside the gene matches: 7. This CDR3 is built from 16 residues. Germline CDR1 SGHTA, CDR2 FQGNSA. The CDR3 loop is CASSSHRGHSTGELFF. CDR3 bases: TGTGCCAGCAGCTCCCACAGGGGGCACAGCACCGGGGAGCTGTTTTTT.

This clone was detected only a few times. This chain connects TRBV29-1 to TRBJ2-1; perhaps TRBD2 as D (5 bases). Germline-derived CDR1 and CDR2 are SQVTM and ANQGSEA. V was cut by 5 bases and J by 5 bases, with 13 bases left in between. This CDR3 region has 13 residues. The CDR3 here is CSVTGNLDNEQFF. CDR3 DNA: TGCAGCGTTACCGGGAATCTCGACAATGAGCAGTTCTTC.

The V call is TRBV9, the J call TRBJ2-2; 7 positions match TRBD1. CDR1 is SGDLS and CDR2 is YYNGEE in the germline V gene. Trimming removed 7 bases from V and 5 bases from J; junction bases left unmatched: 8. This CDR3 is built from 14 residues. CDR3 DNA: TGTGCCAGCGTGCCAGGGGGAGATACCGGGGAGCTGTTTTTT. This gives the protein CASVPGGDTGELFF.